This T cell receptor beta chain was found in a study of T-cell reconstitution after alpha-beta-depleted transplantation in children. Study-level points and caveats: T-cell numbers and diversity one year post-transplant derived largely from freshly generated T cells.

Trimming removed 6 bases at V and 3 bases at J, with 8 bases between. Germline CDR1 MNHEY, CDR2 SVGAGI. The CDR3 is 12 amino acids. This clonotype has at least ten counts. Its target is unknown. Preparation of the TCRbeta library involved a method that used unique molecular identifiers. TCRdb reprocessed the PCR reads with MiXCR, giving one entry per CDR3 protein. Here the sample spans fewer than 350,000 distinct CDR3 sequences, around a tenth being singletons. The receptor was derived from a male patient between 2 and 10 years old who had a stem cell transplant for chronic granulomatous disease, so the T cells may come from the graft donor. The sequences come from peripheral blood, collected 180 days after TCRalphabeta/CD19-depleted stem cell transplant. V and J are TRBV6-5 and TRBJ1-2; tentative D call: TRBD1 (5 bases). The CDR3 region has the DNA TGTGCCAGCAGCAAGACAGACTATGGCTACACCTTC. Translating gives CASSKTDYGYTF.